This T cell receptor beta chain was profiled in a study of technical replicates of blood from a handful of donors. Sequencing was performed with immunoSEQ multiplex PCR; in TCRdb, only in-frame clones are kept and a portion is missing. The data hold more than 75,000 clones, with nearly 96% observed a single time. Sequences were obtained from T cells isolated from PBMCs. The receptor comes from a human donor in good health.

Here the CDR3 DNA reads TGTGCCAGCAGTTCCAGACAGGGAGGAGTTGATGAGCAGTTCTTC. The encoded protein is CASSSRQGGVDEQFF. The V and J genes are TRBV6-6 and TRBJ2-1; D is perhaps TRBD1 (7 bases). This CDR3 contains 15 residues. Germline-derived CDR1 and CDR2 are MNHNY and SVGAGI (reference sequence). V was trimmed by 4 bases and J by 8 bases, leaving 18 bases between them.